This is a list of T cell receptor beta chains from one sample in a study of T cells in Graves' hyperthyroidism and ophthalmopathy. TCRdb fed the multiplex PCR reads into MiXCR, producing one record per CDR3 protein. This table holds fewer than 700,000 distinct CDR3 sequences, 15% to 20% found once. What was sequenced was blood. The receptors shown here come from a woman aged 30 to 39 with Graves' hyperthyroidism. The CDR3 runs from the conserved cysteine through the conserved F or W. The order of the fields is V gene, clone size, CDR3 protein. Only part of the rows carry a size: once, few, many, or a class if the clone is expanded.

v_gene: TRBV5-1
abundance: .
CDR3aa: CASRLSSDYGYTF

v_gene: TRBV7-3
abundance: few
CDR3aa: CASSRGGEPWETQYF

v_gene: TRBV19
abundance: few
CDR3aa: CASSGTAANEKLFF

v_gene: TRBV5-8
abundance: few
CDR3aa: CASSSGSASYNEQFF

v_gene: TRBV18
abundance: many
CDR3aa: CASAVSGAGYGYTF

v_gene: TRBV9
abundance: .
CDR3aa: CASSVVSGTGFYNEQFF

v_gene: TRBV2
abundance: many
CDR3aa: CASRTPTGMDTEAFF

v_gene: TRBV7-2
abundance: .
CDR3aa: CASSLGGQGSEQYF

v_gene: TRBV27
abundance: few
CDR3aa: CASSLRGPFYGYTF

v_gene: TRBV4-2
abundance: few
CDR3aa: CASSQDPGLNTGELFF

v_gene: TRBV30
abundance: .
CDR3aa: CVWGRKDSSAYGYTF

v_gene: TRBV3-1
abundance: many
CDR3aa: CASSPLGTGRDETQYF

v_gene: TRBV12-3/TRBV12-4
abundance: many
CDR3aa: CASRAGTGPYEQYF

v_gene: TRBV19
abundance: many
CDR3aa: CASSIRVSYNEQFF

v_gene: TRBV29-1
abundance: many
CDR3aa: CSVVIVEAGEPDTQYF

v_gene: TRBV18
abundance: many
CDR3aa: CASSLLDSSNEQFF

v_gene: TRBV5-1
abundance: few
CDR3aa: CASSMGSSGNTTYF

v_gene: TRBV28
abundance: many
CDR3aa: CASSTWDKRNEQFF

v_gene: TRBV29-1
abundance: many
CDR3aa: CSVAEGTEAFF

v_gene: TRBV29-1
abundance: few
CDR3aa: CSATGQGIYGYTF

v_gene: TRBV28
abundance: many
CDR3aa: CASSFRDNQPQHF

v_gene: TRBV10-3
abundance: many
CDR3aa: CAPGGGGHYEQYF

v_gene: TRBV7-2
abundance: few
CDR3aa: CASSPQGAGNSPLHF

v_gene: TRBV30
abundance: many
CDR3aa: CAWSVQGKRTDTQYF

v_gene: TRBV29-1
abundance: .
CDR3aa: CSVIPLWEGRETQYF

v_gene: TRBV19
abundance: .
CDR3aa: CASSKAGALETQYF

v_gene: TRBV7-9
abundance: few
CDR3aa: CASTLTHPPGGGYTF

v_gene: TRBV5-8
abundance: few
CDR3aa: CASSSAGESPQETQYF

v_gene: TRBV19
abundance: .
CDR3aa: CASSRLTGDPEQFF

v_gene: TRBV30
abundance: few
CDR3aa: CAWSLLTTYEQYF

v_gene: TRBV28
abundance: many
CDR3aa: CASSLSLTDTQYF

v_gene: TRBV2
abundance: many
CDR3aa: CASSPSRYEQYF

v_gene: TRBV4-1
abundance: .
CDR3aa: CASSQDGTREGYTF

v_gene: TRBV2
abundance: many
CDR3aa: CASMGPSNQPQHF

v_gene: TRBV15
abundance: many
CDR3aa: CATSSPTSESTDTQYF

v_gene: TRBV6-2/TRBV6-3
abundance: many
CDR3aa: CASSSTPGTRHF

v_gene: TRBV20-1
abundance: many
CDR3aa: CSAPYPGVSYEQYF

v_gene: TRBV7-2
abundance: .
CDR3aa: CASSKFPRGTGNEQFF

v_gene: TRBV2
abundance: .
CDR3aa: CARSDRETEAFF

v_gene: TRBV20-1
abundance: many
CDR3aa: CSALPDRGVINQPQHF

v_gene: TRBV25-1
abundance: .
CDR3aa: CASSEYGEGEFF

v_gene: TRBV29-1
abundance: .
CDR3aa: CSVGKQVGVEQFF

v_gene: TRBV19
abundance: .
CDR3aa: CASSMRGFSTDTQYF

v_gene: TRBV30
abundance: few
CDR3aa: CAWSRGPVTEAFF

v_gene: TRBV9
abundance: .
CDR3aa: CASSREVLMGEAFF

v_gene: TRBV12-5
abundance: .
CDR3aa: CASGLVLGADTQYF

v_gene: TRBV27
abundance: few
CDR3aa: CASSMTGYNEQFF

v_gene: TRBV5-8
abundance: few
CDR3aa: CASSYLGQGPNYGYTF

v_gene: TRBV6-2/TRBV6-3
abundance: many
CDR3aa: CASLHPLRETQYF

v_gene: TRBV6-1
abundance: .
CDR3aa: CASSSPAVANYGYTF